This T cell receptor (beta chain) appears in the sequencing data of a study of T-cell reconstitution after alpha-beta-depleted transplantation in children. Preparation of the TCRbeta library used unique molecular identifiers. TCRdb reanalysed the PCR reads using MiXCR and keeps one entry per CDR3 protein. Here the sample spans about 1,000,000 distinct CDR3 sequences, around 30% being singletons. This clonotype was counted between two and nine times. This clonotype was sampled from a boy in the first two years of life who had a stem cell transplant for SCID, so the T cells may come from the graft donor. The source material was PBMCs, mostly from graft donor cells, sampled 360 days after TCRalphabeta/CD19-depleted stem cell transplant.

CDR3 in amino acids: CATSRESAGGQNTEAFF. In DNA, the CDR3 is TGTGCCACCAGCAGAGAGTCGGCAGGGGGGCAGAACACTGAAGCTTTCTTT. The V gene is TRBV15, the J gene TRBJ1-1; 7 bases are a match to TRBD1. Germline V gene sequence: CDR1 LNHNV, CDR2 YYDKDF (reference sequence). The CDR3 is made up of 17 amino acids. J lost 1 base, V lost 0 bases, and 8 bases had no gene match.